The source of this T cell receptor beta chain is a study of T cell repertoires in cytomegalovirus infection. Study context: From public TCR beta signatures came an indication of both CMV infection and matching HLA type.

As for this clonotype: Its specificity is unknown.

Each CDR3 protein is one row after TCRdb ran MiXCR on the reads. The sample lists about 530,000 distinct CDR3 sequences, around 27% seen once, with about 12% in the top ten. The CDR3 totals 17 residues. Germline loops: CDR1 LGHDT, CDR2 YNNKEL (reference sequence). V dropped 0 bases and J dropped 4 bases, with 18 bases sitting between them. Study results and limitations: Of the TCR beta families, the public ones yielded a cumulative frequency that identified carriers of CMV plus the relevant HLA.

The clonotype comes from a human donor in good health (CMV status not recorded). Some clones in this sample may be carry-over from other donors' samples. The rearrangement joins TRBV3-1 to TRBJ1-2; tentatively, D is TRBD1 (5 bases). Sequences were obtained from PBMCs. CDR3 DNA: TGTGCCAGCAGCCAAGAAGCGGGCGGCAGGGCTCTCTATGGCTACACCTTC. Its translation: CASSQEAGGRALYGYTF.